Listed below are T cell receptor beta chains from one sample, sequenced in a study of patients and donors after allogeneic stem cell transplantation. MiXCR, run by TCRdb on the RT-PCR reads, gives a single entry per CDR3 protein. The data contain over 25,000 distinct CDR3 sequences, around 35% of them singletons. Material for sequencing was blood, either unsorted or a sorted T cell fraction (not recorded which). These receptor sequences come from a human donor who was either an allogeneic HSCT recipient or a stem cell or donor lymphocyte infusion donor (not recorded which). It is not recorded whose cells these are; they may come from a transplant donor. CDR3s include the opening cysteine and the closing phenylalanine or tryptophan. A D gene is named only where the DNA matches it firmly. A clone size is listed for some rows: how often the clone was seen (once, few, many), or a class if it is expanded.

V	size	J	D	CDR3	DNA
TRBV5-5	few	TRBJ1-4	-	CASGWAATNEKLFF	TGTGCCAGCGGTTGGGCGGCAACTAATGAAAAACTGTTTTTT
TRBV7-9	-	TRBJ2-2	-	CASSFRGQANTGELFF	TGTGCCAGCAGCTTTCGTGGCCAAGCGAACACCGGGGAGCTGTTTTTT
TRBV4-3	-	TRBJ1-2	-	CASSLHDGQGFHTF	TGCGCCAGCAGCCTACATGACGGGCAGGGTTTCCACACCTTC
TRBV5-1	-	TRBJ2-2	TRBD1	CASSPRDRKNTGELFF	TGCGCCAGCAGCCCCCGGGACAGGAAAAACACCGGGGAGCTGTTTTTT
TRBV7-9	-	TRBJ1-3	TRBD1	CASSFFYGTASLGNTIYF	TGTGCCAGCAGCTTTTTTTACGGGACAGCCTCATTGGGAAACACCATATATTTT
TRBV7-8	-	TRBJ1-1	TRBD1	CASSFAGGTEAFF	TGTGCCAGCAGCTTTGCAGGGGGCACTGAAGCTTTCTTT
TRBV7-9	-	TRBJ1-2	-	CASSIMTDYGYTF	TGTGCCAGCTCCATTATGACAGACTATGGCTACACCTTC
TRBV10-3	once	TRBJ2-5	-	CAITSTGPTGTQYF	TGTGCCATCACCTCTACCGGGCCCACCGGGACCCAGTACTTC
TRBV29-1	-	TRBJ2-1	-	CSVALADSSYNEQFF	TGCAGCGTTGCCTTAGCGGATAGCTCCTACAATGAGCAGTTCTTC
TRBV2	few	TRBJ1-4	TRBD1	CASSETGRGEKLFF	TGTGCCAGCAGTGAGACAGGGAGAGGTGAAAAACTGTTTTTT
TRBV6-4	-	TRBJ2-3	-	CASSASMTQYF	TGTGCCAGCAGTGCCTCCATGACGCAGTATTTT
TRBV5-1	-	TRBJ1-1	TRBD1	CASSTGTAEAFF	TGCGCCAGCAGCACCGGGACAGCTGAAGCTTTCTTT
TRBV28	few	TRBJ1-4	-	CASSLPAANEKLFF	TGTGCCAGCAGTTTACCGGCAGCTAATGAAAAACTGTTTTTT
TRBV20-1	few	TRBJ1-5	-	CSARQANQPQHF	TGCAGTGCTAGACAGGCCAATCAGCCCCAGCATTTT
TRBV27	few	TRBJ1-1	-	CASSLQRIGRENTEAFF	TGTGCCAGCAGTCTCCAAAGAATCGGACGGGAGAACACTGAAGCTTTCTTT
TRBV24-1	-	TRBJ1-2	TRBD1	CATSDLSQGNEDGYTF	TGTGCCACCAGTGATCTCTCACAGGGGAACGAGGATGGCTACACCTTC
TRBV5-1	-	TRBJ2-3	-	CASSLGRATDTQYF	TGCGCCAGCAGCTTGGGAAGGGCCACAGATACGCAGTATTTT
TRBV5-1	-	TRBJ1-1	TRBD1	CASRGTGQEAFF	TGCGCCAGCCGGGGGACAGGGCAAGAAGCTTTCTTT
TRBV10-3	few	TRBJ2-7	-	CAISESNEYEQYF	TGTGCCATCAGTGAGTCTAACGAATACGAGCAGTACTTC
TRBV20-1	few	TRBJ1-1	TRBD1	CSASRTGAEAFF	TGCAGTGCTTCCCGGACAGGGGCGGAAGCTTTCTTT
TRBV7-2	-	TRBJ2-2	-	CASSPGAEGNTGELFF	TGTGCCAGCAGCCCAGGGGCTGAGGGCAACACCGGGGAGCTGTTTTTT
TRBV5-6	-	TRBJ2-4	TRBD1	CASSLDRGPLAKNIQYF	TGTGCCAGCAGCTTGGACAGGGGGCCCTTAGCCAAAAACATTCAGTACTTC
TRBV12-3/TRBV12-4	few	TRBJ1-1	-	CASSPRTAGFTEAFF	TGTGCCAGCAGTCCTCGGACAGCAGGTTTCACTGAAGCTTTCTTT
TRBV9	-	TRBJ2-5	-	CASSVSGGRRQETQYF	TGTGCCAGCAGCGTATCCGGCGGGCGGAGACAAGAGACCCAGTACTTC
TRBV20-1	few	TRBJ2-1	-	CSARMPGFSYNEQFF	TGCAGTGCTAGAATGCCTGGTTTCTCCTACAATGAGCAGTTCTTC
TRBV12-3/TRBV12-4	-	TRBJ2-3	TRBD2	CASTALAGVSGGTDTQYF	TGTGCCAGCACTGCTCTAGCGGGAGTATCCGGAGGGACAGATACGCAGTATTTT
TRBV4-3	few	TRBJ1-2	TRBD1	CASSQAGGQTYGYTF	TGCGCCAGCAGCCAAGCGGGGGGACAGACCTATGGCTACACCTTC
TRBV7-9	-	TRBJ1-6	TRBD1	CASSASDRGPYNSPLHF	TGTGCCAGCAGCGCCTCGGACAGGGGCCCCTATAATTCACCCCTCCACTTT
TRBV12-3/TRBV12-4	-	TRBJ1-1	-	CASSLSGRHGGNTEAFF	TGTGCCAGCAGTTTGTCTGGCAGGCATGGGGGAAACACTGAAGCTTTCTTT
TRBV24-1	-	TRBJ1-2	TRBD1	CATSDPTGGFGYTF	TGTGCCACCAGTGACCCCACAGGGGGTTTTGGCTACACCTTC
TRBV20-1	-	TRBJ1-2	-	CSARVSLTPLF	TGCAGTGCTAGAGTCAGTTTGACTCCACTCTTC
TRBV6-2/TRBV6-3	many	TRBJ2-1	-	CASSQDNYNEQFF	TGTGCCAGCAGTCAAGACAACTACAATGAGCAGTTCTTC
TRBV5-1	few	TRBJ2-1	TRBD2	CASSLGPAGGSYNEQFF	TGCGCCAGCAGCTTGGGCCCAGCGGGGGGCTCCTACAATGAGCAGTTCTTC
TRBV7-2	many	TRBJ1-5	TRBD1	CASSLVGQGWNQPQHF	TGTGCCAGCAGCTTAGTCGGACAGGGTTGGAATCAGCCCCAGCATTTT
TRBV4-1	few	TRBJ1-2	-	CASSQEAAERPGGGYTF	TGCGCCAGCAGCCAAGAAGCGGCCGAGCGCCCCGGTGGAGGCTACACCTTC
TRBV19	-	TRBJ1-5	-	CASRVNTDAGQPQHF	TGTGCCAGCAGAGTAAACACGGATGCGGGACAGCCCCAGCATTTT
TRBV29-1	few	TRBJ2-1	-	CSVTGGKFF	TGCAGCGTCACAGGCGGAAAGTTCTTC
TRBV7-9	-	TRBJ2-2	-	CASRPGENTGELFF	TGTGCCTCCCGTCCGGGAGAGAACACCGGGGAGCTGTTTTTT
TRBV7-2	-	TRBJ2-5	-	CASSLDRQETQYF	TGTGCCAGCAGCTTGGACAGACAAGAGACCCAGTACTTC
TRBV20-1	-	TRBJ2-7	-	CSARIRGKGLYEQYF	TGCAGTGCTAGGATTCGAGGCAAGGGGCTCTACGAGCAGTACTTC
TRBV20-1	few	TRBJ1-1	-	CSRSSNTEAFF	TGCAGTCGGTCTTCGAACACTGAAGCTTTCTTT
TRBV6-5	-	TRBJ1-1	TRBD1	CASSYSPGGRSAEAFF	TGTGCCAGCAGTTACTCGCCAGGGGGCAGGAGCGCTGAAGCTTTCTTT
TRBV20-1	-	TRBJ2-1	TRBD2	CSAIAGGLYNEQFF	TGCAGTGCTATAGCGGGGGGGCTCTACAATGAGCAGTTCTTC
TRBV24-1	few	TRBJ1-5	TRBD1	CATQTGEGNQPQHF	TGTGCCACCCAGACAGGGGAAGGAAATCAGCCCCAGCATTTT
TRBV7-9	-	TRBJ2-1	TRBD1	CASNTGGIYNEQFF	TGTGCCAGCAATACAGGGGGCATCTACAATGAGCAGTTCTTC
TRBV12-3/TRBV12-4	-	TRBJ2-3	-	CASSLIWDKGHITDTQYF	TGTGCCAGCAGTTTAATCTGGGACAAGGGACATATCACAGATACGCAGTATTTT
TRBV20-1	few	TRBJ1-1	-	CSAREESGTPNTEAFF	TGCAGTGCTAGAGAGGAATCCGGGACACCGAACACTGAAGCTTTCTTT
TRBV20-1	-	TRBJ2-1	TRBD2	CSASFEREGGNEQFF	TGCAGTGCTAGTTTCGAGCGGGAGGGCGGCAATGAGCAGTTCTTC
TRBV6-5	few	TRBJ1-2	-	CASSYPFGTAITF	TGTGCCAGCAGTTACCCTTTCGGGACTGCGATTACCTTC
TRBV5-1	-	TRBJ1-6	-	CASSLEATYNSPLHF	TGCGCCAGCAGCTTGGAAGCCACCTATAATTCACCCCTCCACTTT
TRBV4-3	few	TRBJ1-1	-	CASSQDLSAEAFF	TGCGCCAGCAGCCAAGACTTGTCGGCCGAAGCTTTCTTT
TRBV7-2	-	TRBJ1-5	-	CASSSRRSNQPQHF	TGTGCCAGCAGCTCTAGGAGGAGCAATCAGCCCCAGCATTTT
TRBV27	many	TRBJ1-1	-	CASSLSRGNTEAFF	TGTGCCAGCAGTTTATCTCGCGGTAACACTGAAGCTTTCTTT
TRBV7-9	many	TRBJ1-3	-	CASSRTWEPGNTIYF	TGTGCCAGCAGCCGGACCTGGGAACCTGGAAACACCATATATTTT
TRBV5-1	-	TRBJ2-5	TRBD2	CASSLGTSAQETQYF	TGCGCCAGCAGCTTGGGGACTAGCGCACAAGAGACCCAGTACTTC
TRBV20-1	-	TRBJ1-5	TRBD1	CSARGPTGTGNQPQHF	TGCAGTGCTAGAGGTCCGACAGGGACGGGCAATCAGCCCCAGCATTTT
TRBV4-3	-	TRBJ1-1	TRBD1	CASSHDTGTGGTEAFF	TGCGCCAGCAGCCATGATACCGGGACAGGGGGCACTGAAGCTTTCTTT
TRBV10-3	-	TRBJ1-1	-	CAISDARMNTEAFF	TGTGCCATCAGTGATGCACGGATGAACACTGAAGCTTTCTTT
TRBV6-5	-	TRBJ1-2	-	CASSRDENYGYTF	TGTGCCAGCAGCCGGGACGAGAACTATGGCTACACCTTC